These 6 T cell receptor beta chains were all obtained from the same sample, sequenced in a study of CD8 T cells in Susac syndrome. Random hexamers served to reverse transcribe about 0.5 to 1 ug RNA. One entry per CDR3 protein results from TCRdb running MiXCR on the immunoSEQ multiplex PCR reads. Seen here are under 550,000 distinct CDR3 sequences, around 85% observed once, and the top ten hold roughly 0.1%. Sequences were obtained from CD8+ T cells from PBMCs. The receptor source for this set is a human donor with multiple sclerosis.

This sequence joins TRBV27 and TRBJ2-2; 11 bases are a match to TRBD2. The V segment lost 5 bases and the J segment 7 bases; nucleotides outside the gene matches: 15. CDR3 length equals 18 residues. From germline, CDR1 is MNHEY and CDR2 SMNVEV (reference sequence). The CDR3 is CASSPGTSGAQGGGELFF. CDR3 in DNA: TGTGCCAGCAGTCCCGGGACTAGCGGAGCCCAGGGTGGCGGGGAGCTGTTTTTT.

The chain employs TRBV19 and TRBJ1-5; no clear D. Germline CDR1 reads LNHDA; CDR2 reads SQIVND (reference sequence). The CDR3 spans 14 residues. Trimming took off 3 bases at V and 5 bases at J, with 11 bases between the two ends. The CDR3 loop is CASSMFGSYQPQHF. CDR3 nucleotide sequence: TGTGCCAGTAGTATGTTTGGGTCTTATCAGCCCCAGCATTTT.

The J gene is TRBJ2-3, the V gene TRBV30, with 8 bases aligning to TRBD1. This CDR3 is 14 amino acids long. Germline CDR1 GTSNPN, CDR2 SVGIG (reference sequence). Trimming at V came to 1 base and at J to 4 bases, leaving 4 bases not matched to a gene. CDR3 DNA sequence: TGTGCCTGGAGTGCCGGACAGGGACCAGATACGCAGTATTTT. Translated: CAWSAGQGPDTQYF.

This chain uses TRBV6-1 with TRBJ1-6; D uncertain. Germline CDR1 MNHNS, CDR2 SASEGT. The CDR3 runs 16 residues. The germline V and J ends were trimmed by 2 bases and 2 bases, with 10 bases remaining between them. CDR3 amino acids: CASSENMYTYNSPLHF. The CDR3 coding sequence is TGTGCCAGCAGTGAAAACATGTACACCTATAATTCACCCCTCCACTTT.

This clonotype showed up just a few times. The chain couples TRBV3-1 to TRBJ2-5, with 14 bases matching TRBD2. CDR3 length equals 18 residues. The germline gives CDR1 LGHDT, CDR2 YNNKEL (reference sequence). The ends lost 3 bases at V and 0 bases at J; junction bases unmatched: 6. Here the CDR3 DNA reads TGTGCCAGCAGCCACCCGGGACTAGCGGGGGCCTACCAAGAGACCCAGTACTTC. It is translated as CASSHPGLAGAYQETQYF.

The chain combines TRBV2 with TRBJ1-6; 7 positions match TRBD1. V trimming: 5 bases; J trimming: 5 bases; junction bases outside the gene matches: 6. Germline-derived CDR1 and CDR2 are SNHLY and FYNNEI. The CDR3 spans 15 residues. In DNA form, the CDR3 reads TGTGCCAGCAGTTCGACAGGGCTGGATAATTCACCCCTCCACTTT. This sequence encodes CASSSTGLDNSPLHF.